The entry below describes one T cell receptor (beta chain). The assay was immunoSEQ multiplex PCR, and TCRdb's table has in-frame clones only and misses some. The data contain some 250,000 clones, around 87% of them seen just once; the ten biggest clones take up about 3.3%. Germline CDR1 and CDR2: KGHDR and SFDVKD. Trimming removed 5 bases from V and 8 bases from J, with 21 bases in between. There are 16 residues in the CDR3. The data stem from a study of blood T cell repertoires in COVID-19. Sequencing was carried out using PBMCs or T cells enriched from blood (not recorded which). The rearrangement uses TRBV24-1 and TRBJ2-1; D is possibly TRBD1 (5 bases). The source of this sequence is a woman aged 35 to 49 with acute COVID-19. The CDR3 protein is CATSVLGQGQRYEQFF. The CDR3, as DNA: TGTGCCACCAGTGTCTTGGGGCAGGGCCAAAGATATGAGCAGTTCTTC.